The 25 T cell receptor beta chains presented below share a single source sample, sequenced in a study of CD8 T cells in Susac syndrome. Reverse transcription of 0.5 to 1 ug RNA was performed with random hexamers. TCRdb recomputed calls from the immunoSEQ multiplex PCR reads with MiXCR, one row per CDR3 protein. The sample includes roughly 250,000 distinct CDR3 sequences, 90% to 97% of them seen just once. Sequencing was done on a sample of CD4+ T cells from PBMCs. The receptors originated from a human donor with Susac syndrome.

J is TRBJ2-4 and V is TRBV20-1, with D unresolved. Germline values: CDR1 DFQATT, CDR2 SNEGSKA (reference sequence). Trimming stripped 0 bases from V and 0 bases from J, with 3 bases between. CDR3 length equals 13 residues. The CDR3 DNA reads TGCAGTGCTAGAGATCAAGCCAAAAACATTCAGTACTTC. This codes for CSARDQAKNIQYF.

The chain couples TRBV11-2 to TRBJ2-7; D possibly corresponds to TRBD1 (5 bases). V gave up 7 bases and J gave up 1 base, with 14 bases separating them. The CDR3 consists of 14 residues. CDR1 and CDR2 (germline): SGHAT, FQNNGV. Here the CDR3 reads CASTRGATSYEQYF. CDR3 nucleotides: TGTGCCAGCACCCGTGGGGCGACATCCTACGAGCAGTACTTC.

V gene TRBV14 combines with J gene TRBJ1-2; 8 bases align to TRBD1. Looked up from germline, CDR1 is SGHDN and CDR2 is FVKESK. This CDR3 is 15 amino acids long. Trimming took 3 bases from V and 8 from J; bases not matched to a gene: 11. The CDR3 DNA is TGTGCCAGCAGCCACCGGACAGGGAGCGGGAAAGGCTACACCTTC. Translated, it gives CASSHRTGSGKGYTF.

J is TRBJ2-5 and V is TRBV29-1, with 7 bases matching TRBD1. V shed 6 bases, J shed 4 bases, and the junction held 5 bases outside the gene matches. Germline lookup yields CDR1 SQVTM and CDR2 ANQGSEA. The CDR3 has 12 residues. As DNA, the CDR3 is TGCAGCGTAACAGGGGATACAGAGACCCAGTACTTC. Its protein product is CSVTGDTETQYF. The complete variable domain, with remaining parts taken from reference TRBV29-1 and TRBJ2-5, reads SAVISQKPSRDICQRGTSLTIQCQVDSQVTMMFWYRQQPGQSLTLIATANQGSEATYESGFVIDKFPISRPNLTFSTLTVSNMSPEDSSIYLCSVTGDTETQYFGPGTRLLVL.

The chain has TRBV7-3 and TRBJ2-2, with 9 bases lining up with TRBD1. CDR1 and CDR2 (germline): SGHTA, FQGTGA. The CDR3 has 15 residues. V shed 5 bases and J 4 bases; nucleotides not matched to a gene: 5. Here the CDR3 reads CASSNRDRVTGELFF. For the CDR3, the DNA is TGTGCCAGCAGCAACCGGGACAGGGTCACCGGGGAGCTGTTTTTT.

The genes are TRBV9 and TRBJ1-2, with D possibly being TRBD1 (6 bases). Trimming left V 4 bases short and J 2 bases short, with 12 bases between. The CDR3 contains 14 residues. Looked up from germline, CDR1 is SGDLS and CDR2 is YYNGEE. Here the CDR3 reads CASSPSTGNYGYTF. The CDR3 region has the DNA TGTGCCAGCAGCCCATCTACAGGGAACTATGGCTACACCTTC.

This chain joins TRBV2 and TRBJ2-1; the D is unclear. Germline CDR1 and CDR2: SNHLY and FYNNEI. The CDR3 loop spans 15 amino acids. With 2 bases removed from V and 5 bases from J, the gap between germline ends came to 13 bases. The CDR3 sequence: CASSETTLGDNEQFF. The CDR3 region has the DNA TGTGCCAGCAGTGAAACTACTCTAGGCGACAATGAGCAGTTCTTC.

The chain employs TRBV30 and TRBJ2-7; D not resolved. The CDR3 loop spans 14 amino acids. CDR1 GTSNPN and CDR2 SVGIG come from the germline V gene (reference sequence). V shed 2 bases and J shed 2 bases, with 13 bases lying between them. CDR3 sequence: CAWSLVSGTYEQYF. The CDR3 DNA is TGTGCCTGGAGTCTTGTATCAGGTACCTACGAGCAGTACTTC. The variable domain in full, completed from reference TRBV30 and TRBJ2-7, reads SQTIHQWPATLVQPVGSPLSLECTVEGTSNPNLYWYRQAAGRGLQLLFYSVGIGQISSEVPQNLSASRPQDRQFILSSKKLLLSDSGFYLCAWSLVSGTYEQYFGPGTRLTVT.

This chain connects TRBV3-1 to TRBJ2-1, with D perhaps matching TRBD1 (5 bases). The V end was cut by 0 bases, the J end by 10 bases, with 16 bases between. The length of the CDR3 is 15 residues. From germline, CDR1 is LGHDT and CDR2 YNNKEL (reference sequence). In DNA form, the CDR3 reads TGTGCCAGCAGCCAAGATTACACAGGTCAAGGGGAGCAGTTCTTC. Residues: CASSQDYTGQGEQFF.

This chain joins TRBV3-1 and TRBJ2-3; D gene ambiguous. The germline CDR1 and CDR2 sequences are LGHDT and YNNKEL (reference sequence). Trimming cost V 1 base and J 1 base, with 12 bases left between them. CDR3 length: 16 amino acids. The CDR3 nucleotides are TGTGCCAGCAGCCAAGGACCCAAGGGCCGCACAGATACGCAGTATTTT. It is translated as CASSQGPKGRTDTQYF.

The chain joins TRBV25-1 to TRBJ1-2; D call uncertain. The CDR3 runs 12 residues. V was shortened by 3 bases and J by 5 bases, with 7 bases between the two germline ends. Germline CDR1 and CDR2: MGHDK and SYGVNS. CDR3 nucleotide sequence: TGTGCCAGCAGTGACGGGGAATATGGCTACACCTTC. Translated, it gives CASSDGEYGYTF.

V is TRBV7-9 and J is TRBJ2-5; D call uncertain. V lost 0 bases, J lost 1 base, and 18 bases lay in between. Germline loops: CDR1 SEHNR, CDR2 FQNEAQ (reference sequence). The CDR3 length is 18 residues. The CDR3 sequence: CASSLAIGVQGPQETQYF. The CDR3 bases are TGTGCCAGCAGCTTAGCAATCGGCGTACAAGGGCCCCAAGAGACCCAGTACTTC.

The gene calls are TRBV20-1 and TRBJ1-2; 8 nucleotides line up with TRBD1. V shed 6 bases, J shed 5 bases, and the junction held 2 bases outside the gene matches. CDR1 and CDR2 (germline): DFQATT, SNEGSKA (reference sequence). There are 11 residues in the CDR3. DNA of the CDR3: TGCAGTGCCGACAGGGGTTATGGCTACACCTTC. Residues: CSADRGYGYTF.

This rearrangement joins TRBV9 to TRBJ2-7; D possibly corresponds to TRBD2 (6 bases). Per the germline V gene, CDR1 is SGDLS and CDR2 is YYNGEE. The CDR3 runs 12 residues. V was trimmed by 4 bases and J by 3 bases, leaving 8 bases between them. CDR3 bases: TGTGCCAGCAGCTCGGACTACTACGAGCAGTACTTC. As protein: CASSSDYYEQYF.

The chain uses TRBV27 and TRBJ1-5; tentatively, D is TRBD1 (6 bases). This CDR3 is 17 amino acids long. CDR1 is MNHEY, CDR2 SMNVEV, per germline (reference sequence). Trimming left V 5 bases short and J 4 bases short, with 21 bases between. DNA of the CDR3: TGTGCCAGCAGTCCCACTGGGGTTGGGGGCCGGAATCAGCCCCAGCATTTT. This sequence encodes CASSPTGVGGRNQPQHF.

CDR3: CASSGRQIRGDTQYF. Here the CDR3 DNA reads TGTGCCAGCAGTGGCCGACAGATACGGGGAGATACGCAGTATTTT. The chain is built from TRBV25-1 and TRBJ2-3; D possibly matches TRBD1 or TRBD2 (5 bases each). Germline values: CDR1 MGHDK, CDR2 SYGVNS. V gave up 4 bases and J gave up 5 bases, with 16 bases separating them. The CDR3 sequence is 15 residues long.

The V call is TRBV18, the J call TRBJ1-2; weak D call: TRBD1 (5 bases). V gave up 0 bases and J gave up 0 bases, with 11 bases separating them. CDR1 KGHSH and CDR2 LQKENI come from the germline V gene. The CDR3 spans 16 residues. This CDR3 is CASSPPFGGANYGYTF. The CDR3 DNA sequence: TGTGCCAGCTCACCACCCTTTGGGGGGGCTAACTATGGCTACACCTTC.

In nucleotides, the CDR3 is TGTGCCAGCTCACCGATAAGGGACAGGGAGAACACTGAAGCTTTCTTT. It yields the protein CASSPIRDRENTEAFF. This chain links TRBV18 with TRBJ1-1; 9 bases align to TRBD1. The CDR3 consists of 16 residues. V gave up 3 bases and J gave up 1 base; unmatched junction bases: 6. The germline CDR1 and CDR2 sequences are KGHSH and LQKENI. The variable domain in full, completed from reference TRBV18 and TRBJ1-1, reads NAGVMQNPRHLVRRRGQEARLRCSPMKGHSHVYWYRQLPEEGLKFMVYLQKENIIDESGMPKERFSAEFPKEGPSILRIQQVVRGDSAAYFCASSPIRDRENTEAFFGQGTRLTVV.

This chain uses TRBV9 with TRBJ1-4, with D perhaps matching TRBD1 (6 bases). This CDR3 region has 16 residues. Deletions cut 4 bases from V and 3 bases from J, with 16 bases between. Germline loops: CDR1 SGDLS, CDR2 YYNGEE. In nucleotides, the CDR3 is TGTGCCAGCAGCTCAGGGGTCCGCGGGTCTAATGAAAAACTGTTTTTT. Amino acid sequence: CASSSGVRGSNEKLFF.

This chain connects TRBV12-5 to TRBJ2-7; a weak D match, TRBD2 (5 bases). V lost 0 bases to trimming and J lost 6 bases, with 12 bases between them. This CDR3 comprises 14 residues. The germline V gene encodes CDR1 LGHNT and CDR2 FRNRAP. The CDR3 is CASGLVLGGREQYF. The CDR3 DNA sequence: TGTGCTAGTGGTTTGGTACTAGGCGGGCGCGAGCAGTACTTC.

The chain uses TRBV12-3 or TRBV12-4 and TRBJ2-7; 8 bases line up with TRBD2. The CDR3 contains 17 residues. After removal of 3 bases from V and 5 bases from J, the junction contained 15 bases not matched to a gene. CDR3 nucleotide sequence: TGTGCCAGCAGTTTGTCCTACAGCGGGGGAATTAGGGACGAGCAGTACTTC. This gives the protein CASSLSYSGGIRDEQYF.

The chain carries TRBV20-1 and TRBJ1-5, with D unclear. Germline CDR1 reads DFQATT; CDR2 reads SNEGSKA (reference sequence). The V and J ends lost 6 bases and 0 bases respectively, with 12 bases between them. This CDR3 spans 14 amino acids. Written as DNA, the CDR3 is TGCAGTGCATCCCGTACGAATAGCAATCAGCCCCAGCATTTT. Protein product: CSASRTNSNQPQHF.

The chain couples TRBV30 to TRBJ1-2; D call uncertain. This CDR3 comprises 14 residues. Germline V gene data show CDR1 as GTSNPN and CDR2 as SVGIG (reference sequence). The V end was cut by 4 bases, the J end by 4 bases, with 16 bases between. CDR3: CAWTPPGSPYGYTF. The CDR3 DNA follows: TGTGCCTGGACCCCTCCCGGAAGCCCCTATGGCTACACCTTC.

V is TRBV7-9 and J is TRBJ2-4; 8 bases are shared with TRBD2. Trimming at V came to 5 bases and at J to 6 bases, leaving 9 bases not matched to a gene. The CDR3 has 15 residues. Germline CDR1 and CDR2: SEHNR and FQNEAQ (reference sequence). CDR3 region: CASSPPGGSANIQYF. CDR3 coding DNA: TGTGCCAGCAGCCCGCCGGGAGGGAGTGCAAACATTCAGTACTTC. Complete variable domain (other parts from reference TRBV7-9 and TRBJ2-4): DTGVSQNPRHKITKRGQNVTFRCDPISEHNRLYWYRQTLGQGPEFLTYFQNEAQLEKSRLLSDRFSAERPKGSFSTLEIQRTEQGDSAMYLCASSPPGGSANIQYFGAGTRLSVL.

V is TRBV30 and J is TRBJ2-3; TRBD2 matches at 10 bases. CDR3 length: 19 residues. CDR1 GTSNPN and CDR2 SVGIG come from the germline V gene (reference sequence). V was clipped by 5 bases and J by 0 bases; unmatched bases: 17. CDR3 loop: CAWVGRLAGKSSSTDTQYF. CDR3 bases: TGTGCCTGGGTGGGGCGACTAGCGGGCAAGTCCTCGAGCACAGATACGCAGTATTTT.